These T cell receptor beta chains were read from a single sample in a study of CD8 T cells in Susac syndrome. One entry per CDR3 protein results from TCRdb running MiXCR on the immunoSEQ multiplex PCR reads. The table includes about 49,000 distinct CDR3 sequences, approximately 93% detected once. Sequencing was carried out using CD8+ T cells from PBMCs. These receptors were obtained from a human donor in good health. Each CDR3 is given with its conserved first and last residue. D genes are given only for firm matches. Some rows mark clone size as missing; the rest say once, few, many or name a class of expanded clone.

cdr3_nt cdr3_aa v_call clone_size d_call j_call
TGTGCCAGCAGTCATCCTCAAACGGGACAGCGAAGCGGGGCCAACGTCCTGACTTTC CASSHPQTGQRSGANVLTF TRBV12-3/TRBV12-4 NA TRBD1 TRBJ2-6
TGTGCCAGCAAGGGAGGGGAGCAGTACTTC CASKGGEQYF TRBV6-6 NA TRBD2 TRBJ2-7
TGCGCCAGCAGTCCCGGCCGGGGTACTGAAGCTTTCTTT CASSPGRGTEAFF TRBV4-1 NA NA TRBJ1-1
TGTGCCAGCAGACTCCGGGACAAACTCTATGGCTACACCTTC CASRLRDKLYGYTF TRBV6-2/TRBV6-3 NA NA TRBJ1-2
TGTGCCAGCAGGCCTACTAGCGGCCCTTCCTACAATGAGCAGTTCTTC CASRPTSGPSYNEQFF TRBV2 NA TRBD2 TRBJ2-1
TGTGCCAGTAACCAACGCCCCCAGGGGGACACTGAAGCTTTCTTT CASNQRPQGDTEAFF TRBV19 NA TRBD1 TRBJ1-1
TGCGCCAGCAGCCAAGAGGGACTCAACTACAATGAGCAGTTCTTC CASSQEGLNYNEQFF TRBV4-1 NA NA TRBJ2-1
TGCAGCGCCCCAGGGGCAGTTAGTTCCTACAATGAGCAGTTCTTC CSAPGAVSSYNEQFF TRBV29-1 NA NA TRBJ2-1
TGCAGCGTTTCCCCTCATAATGAAAAACTGTTTTTT CSVSPHNEKLFF TRBV29-1 NA NA TRBJ1-4
TGTGCCAGCAGCCCTTACGCGAACACCGGGGAGCTGTTTTTT CASSPYANTGELFF TRBV14 NA NA TRBJ2-2
TGTGCCAGCAGTTCCGGGACAGTTGGGGCCAACGTCCTGACTTTC CASSSGTVGANVLTF TRBV27 NA TRBD1 TRBJ2-6
TGTGCCAGCAGTTTTGGGCTAGCGGGGAACACCGGGGAGCTGTTTTTT CASSFGLAGNTGELFF TRBV12-3/TRBV12-4 NA TRBD2 TRBJ2-2
TGCAGCGCCAAGACAGGGATGAACACTGAAGCTTTCTTT CSAKTGMNTEAFF TRBV29-1 once TRBD1 TRBJ1-1
TGCAGCGCTCATCAGGGCCCTACTGAAGCTTTCTTT CSAHQGPTEAFF TRBV29-1 NA NA TRBJ1-1
TGTGCCAGCAGCTTAGTGGGGACTAGCTCCGGCGAGCAGTACTTC CASSLVGTSSGEQYF TRBV7-9 NA TRBD2 TRBJ2-7
TGTGCCCTCGGGAGGGGAAATGAGCAGTTCTTC CALGRGNEQFF TRBV6-2/TRBV6-3 NA TRBD2 TRBJ2-1
TGTGCCAGCAGTTACTTTCCCATAGCGGGAGGGCCGGTGGACGAGCAGTACTTC CASSYFPIAGGPVDEQYF TRBV6-5 NA TRBD2 TRBJ2-7
TGTGCCAGCAGCTTTGGGGGCGGGACCGAGCAGTACTTC CASSFGGGTEQYF TRBV7-2 NA NA TRBJ2-7